A selection of T cell receptor beta chains follows, all from one sample in a study of CD8+CD57+ T cells in acquired aplastic anemia. TCRdb called the reads again in MiXCR, with one record for every CDR3 protein. The table shows fewer than 200,000 distinct CDR3 sequences, with 40% to 50% occurring only once. Sequenced sample: sorted CD4+, CD8+, or CD8+CD57+ T cells (not recorded which) from PBMCs. The receptor source for this set is a human donor with aplastic anemia. Each CDR3 is given with its conserved first and last residue. D genes are given only for firm matches. Size is stated for part of the rows, as once, few or many counts, or as a class when the clone is expanded.

d_gene	v_gene	abundance	j_gene	CDR3nt	CDR3aa
TRBD1	TRBV20-1	few	TRBJ1-6	TGCAGTGCTAGCCAGGACAGGGTCTCACCCCTCCACTTT	CSASQDRVSPLHF
.	TRBV5-6	many	TRBJ1-1	TGTGCCAGCAGCTTGCTAGGGCCAAACACTGAAGCTTTCTTT	CASSLLGPNTEAFF
.	TRBV24-1	few	TRBJ2-3	TGTGCCACCAGTGATTCGATAACGGGATTCGGTGGAGATACGCAGTATTTT	CATSDSITGFGGDTQYF
.	TRBV9	.	TRBJ1-6	TGTGCCAGCGGGTTCAGAGATTCACCCCTCCACTTT	CASGFRDSPLHF
TRBD1	TRBV5-1	many	TRBJ1-2	TGCGCCAGCAGCTTGGCAGGACAGGGCTCCGGCTACACCTTC	CASSLAGQGSGYTF
TRBD1	TRBV20-1	.	TRBJ2-7	TGCAGTGCTACCTTTAGGACAGGCCCAGAGCAGTACTTC	CSATFRTGPEQYF
TRBD2	TRBV5-1	.	TRBJ2-1	TGCGCCAGCAGCTTGGTCGGCGGGGGGGCATCTAATGAGCAGTTCTTC	CASSLVGGGASNEQFF
.	TRBV6-2/TRBV6-3	.	TRBJ1-1	TGTGCCAGCAGTTCCGCCGGGGGGATTGAAGCTTTCTTT	CASSSAGGIEAFF
TRBD2	TRBV29-1	once	TRBJ2-7	TGCAGCTTAGGTTATCGCGGGGGAAGGCCCTACGAGCAGTACTTC	CSLGYRGGRPYEQYF
.	TRBV5-5	many	TRBJ2-2	TGTGCCAGCAGCCCAAGTGGTACGTCAACCGGGGAGCTGTTTTTT	CASSPSGTSTGELFF